This TCR beta chain was captured in a study of OX40 agonist ivuxolimab in advanced cancers. Profiling relied on immunoSEQ multiplex PCR, and the TCRdb table lists in-frame clones only, not all of them. Here the sample spans tens of thousands of clones, around 81% being singletons. The CDR3 covers 16 residues. V was trimmed by 5 bases and J by 8 bases, leaving 23 bases between them. From germline, CDR1 is SGDLS and CDR2 YYNGEE. Details on this clone: Antigen unknown.

Findings of the study overall: The CD4+ and CD8+ T cells in the blood had expanded clonally by week 6 at 0.1 to 3.0 mg/kg. Fewer expanded clones were found on average in CD4+ than in CD8+ T cells.

The gene calls are TRBV9 and TRBJ2-1; D possibly matches TRBD1 or TRBD2 (5 bases each). The receptor was isolated from an adult with an advanced solid tumor such as melanoma, head and neck, liver or kidney cancer. Sequencing used CD4+ or CD8+ T cells sorted from blood, obtained in a trial of the OX40 agonist ivuxolimab. The CDR3 nucleotides read TGTGCCAGCAGAACCTTAGGCTGGGGGATTTTCGATGAGCAGTTCTTC. Translating gives CASRTLGWGIFDEQFF.